The clone carrying this T cell receptor beta chain came up once. The data stem from a study of blood T cell repertoires in COVID-19. Overall study: Both acute and convalescent COVID-19 samples were obtained from the United States, Italy and Spain. Nucleic acid was either cDNA or gDNA, and it came from T cells, B-cell-depleted T cells, or PBMCs.

In the authors' methods: Quantification of nucleated cells was approximated via reference gene primer amplification. TCRdb keeps only in-frame clones here, not all; method: immunoSEQ multiplex PCR. V and J calls and clone size follow that table, whereas D and trimming were derived from the DNA. The data hold 100,000 or so clones, with roughly four fifths observed a single time. Trimming took 1 base from V and 5 from J; bases not matched to a gene: 16. The CDR3 length is 18 residues. Germline assignment: CDR1 SGHTA and CDR2 FQGNSA. This chain links TRBV7-2 with TRBJ2-5, with TRBD2 identical over 7 bases. The source is a woman in her 70s with acute or convalescent COVID-19. Sequencing used peripheral blood. The CDR3 spells CASSLVLGSGAPSETQYF. In DNA, the CDR3 is TGTGCCAGCAGCTTAGTCTTGGGGAGCGGGGCACCTTCGGAGACCCAGTACTTC. Variable domain in full (rest from reference TRBV7-2 and TRBJ2-5): GAGVSQSPSNKVTEKGKDVELRCDPISGHTALYWYRQSLGQGLEFLIYFQGNSAPDKSGLPSDRFSAERTGGSVSTLTIQRTQQEDSAVYLCASSLVLGSGAPSETQYFGPGTRLLVL.